The TCR beta chain under discussion was sequenced for a study of T cell responses to AZD1222 COVID-19 vaccine. TCRdb's copy holds only in-frame clones and misses some; the assay was immunoSEQ multiplex PCR. The sample lists under 95,000 clones; 75% to 90% were seen once. This CDR3 has 15 amino acids. Per germline, CDR1 MDHEN and CDR2 SYDVKM. V lost 4 bases to trimming and J lost 1 base; unmatched junction nucleotides: 1. The receptor comes from an adult in good health. The chain employs TRBV28 and TRBJ2-1, with 10 bases aligning to TRBD2. Source: peripheral blood, taken on day 0 of AZD1222 vaccination. The CDR3 DNA sequence: TGTGCCAGCAGTTGGACTAGCGGTTCCTACAATGAGCAGTTCTTC. It codes for CASSWTSGSYNEQFF.